The 9 T cell receptor beta chains below all came from one sample that was sequenced in a study of blood T cell repertoires in COVID-19. Generated by immunoSEQ multiplex PCR, the TCRdb table keeps only in-frame clones and is missing some. The repertoire holds 200,000 or so clones, with about 88% as singletons. The sample consisted of peripheral blood. Source of these receptors: a man aged 50-59 years with COVID-19, enrolled during active disease.

The chain employs TRBV29-1 and TRBJ2-3, with 7 bases matching TRBD2. V shed 4 bases and J 6 bases; nucleotides not matched to a gene: 10. The V gene's germline CDR1 is SQVTM and CDR2 ANQGSEA. This CDR3 has 14 residues. CDR3 loop: CSVGRAGIPDTQYF. CDR3 nucleotides: TGCAGCGTTGGTCGAGCGGGGATTCCGGATACGCAGTATTTT.

The genes are TRBV19 and TRBJ2-1, with 9 bases matching TRBD1. The germline gives CDR1 LNHDA, CDR2 SQIVND (reference sequence). The junction had 5 bases not matched to a gene; V was cut back by 4 bases and J by 1 base. The CDR3 has 16 amino acids. Here the CDR3 DNA reads TGTGCCAGTAGTAGGGACAGGGTCGGTTCCTACAATGAGCAGTTCTTC. It yields the protein CASSRDRVGSYNEQFF.

The V and J genes are TRBV7-3 and TRBJ1-1; TRBD1 agrees at 8 bases. Germline V CDR1 and CDR2: SGHTA, FQGTGA. V was clipped by 2 bases and J by 6 bases; unmatched bases: 2. The CDR3 runs 13 residues. CDR3 DNA sequence: TGTGCCAGCAGCTTACAGGGGGCCTCTGAAGCTTTCTTT. Translation gives CASSLQGASEAFF. Supplemented by reference TRBV7-3 and TRBJ1-1, the full variable domain reads GAGVSQTPSNKVTEKGKYVELRCDPISGHTALYWYRQSLGQGPEFLIYFQGTGAADDSGLPNDRFFAVRPEGSVSTLKIQRTERGDSAVYLCASSLQGASEAFFGQGTRLTVV.

The chain links TRBV14 to TRBJ2-2; TRBD1 is a possible D gene (6 bases). Germline CDR1 reads SGHDN; CDR2 reads FVKESK. This CDR3 spans 12 amino acids. V was shortened by 6 bases and J by 4 bases, with 6 bases between the two germline ends. The DNA of the CDR3 is TGTGCCAGCAGGGACAGCACCGGGGAGCTGTTTTTT. Its translation is CASRDSTGELFF.

The rearrangement uses TRBV5-4 and TRBJ2-5, with TRBD2 matching 15 bases. This CDR3 comprises 16 residues. V was clipped by 4 bases and J by 6 bases; unmatched bases: 7. Germline V gives CDR1 SGHNT, CDR2 YYREEE (reference sequence). The CDR3 loop reads CASSTGLAGGPKTQYF. The CDR3 DNA sequence: TGTGCCAGCAGCACCGGACTAGCGGGGGGGCCGAAGACCCAGTACTTC.

The J gene is TRBJ1-5, the V gene TRBV7-2, with TRBD1 as a possible D gene (5 bases). Germline lookup yields CDR1 SGHTA and CDR2 FQGNSA. The V gene lost 2 bases and the J gene lost 5 bases, with 13 bases spanning the gap. The CDR3 has 15 residues. CDR3 DNA: TGTGCCAGCAGCTTAAGGACGGCCAGGGATCAGCCCCAGCATTTT. Its protein is CASSLRTARDQPQHF.

As regards this clone: In the same sample, other DNA sequences code for this CDR3. This chain connects TRBV9 to TRBJ2-7, with D hard to call. CDR1 is SGDLS, CDR2 YYNGEE, per germline. V dropped 2 bases and J dropped 2 bases, with 8 bases sitting between them. The CDR3 contains 13 residues. CDR3: CASSVGLAYEQYF. Written as DNA, the CDR3 is TGTGCCAGCAGCGTTGGGCTGGCCTACGAGCAGTACTTC.

This clone was detected a few times. The chain has TRBV11-2 and TRBJ1-2; 7 nucleotides match TRBD1. The V segment lost 0 bases and the J segment 8 bases; nucleotides outside the gene matches: 6. CDR1 and CDR2 from the germline V gene are SGHAT and FQNNGV. The CDR3 contains 14 residues. The CDR3, as DNA: TGTGCCAGCAGCTTAGAGACAGGGACGAACGGCTACACCTTC. Its protein product is CASSLETGTNGYTF. Supplemented by reference TRBV11-2 and TRBJ1-2, the full variable domain reads EAGVAQSPRYKIIEKRQSVAFWCNPISGHATLYWYQQILGQGPKLLIQFQNNGVVDDSQLPKDRFSAERLKGVDSTLKIQPAKLEDSAVYLCASSLETGTNGYTFGSGTRLTVV.

The chain couples TRBV14 to TRBJ1-2, with D unresolved. This CDR3 region has 15 residues. Germline-derived CDR1 and CDR2 are SGHDN and FVKESK. The V and J ends lost 5 bases and 5 bases respectively, with 18 bases between them. CDR3 nucleotides: TGTGCCAGCAGCTACGGGTTACCTGACCCATATGGCTACACCTTC. Its protein is CASSYGLPDPYGYTF.